The 7 T cell receptor beta chains below all came from one sample that was sequenced in a study of CD4+ T cells in melanoma. The table came from immunoSEQ multiplex PCR; TCRdb's copy has only in-frame clones and leaves some out. This table holds roughly 12,000 clones, roughly two thirds found once. The sequencing sample was made of cells from a culture (not recorded whether cultured in vitro). The receptors here all came from a human donor with melanoma.

This clone was detected only once. The chain carries TRBV6-5 and TRBJ1-2; D not resolved. CDR3 length: 14 amino acids. Trimming shortened V by 0 bases and J by 1 base, and 6 bases separated the two germline ends. The germline CDR1 and CDR2 sequences are MNHEY and SVGAGI. The CDR3 nucleotides are TGTGCCAGCAGTTACTCACCGAATAACTATGGCTACACCTTC. Protein product: CASSYSPNNYGYTF.

The rearrangement links TRBV4-1 to TRBJ1-2; 9 nucleotides align to TRBD1. V dropped 2 bases and J dropped 7; count of bases not matched to a gene: 8. Germline CDR1 is MGHRA and CDR2 is YSYEKL. The CDR3 length is 15 residues. The CDR3 bases are TGCGCCAGCAGCCAACCCCGGGACAGGGTTATTGGCTACACCTTC. Translating it yields CASSQPRDRVIGYTF.

This chain joins TRBV5-4 and TRBJ2-4; D is unclear. Germline CDR1 reads SGHNT; CDR2 reads YYREEE (reference sequence). Trimming shortened V by 0 bases and J by 2 bases, and 9 bases separated the two germline ends. The CDR3 has 15 residues. The CDR3 loop reads CASSLGYASKNIQYF. CDR3 nucleotides: TGTGCCAGCAGCTTGGGATACGCGTCCAAAAACATTCAGTACTTC.

Details on this clone: One junction end does not reproduce the germline sequence, and a read error may be involved. V and J are TRBV2 and TRBJ2-7, with 7 bases matching TRBD2. Germline assignment: CDR1 SNHLY and CDR2 FYNNEI. The CDR3 runs 11 residues. The CDR3 nucleotides are TGTGCCAGCAGTGCCCCCCAGGGAGGGTCCTTC. It yields the protein CASSAPQGGSF.

The chain has TRBV5-1 and TRBJ1-4, with no clear D. V was pared by 0 bases and J by 0 bases, with 6 bases between. In germline, CDR1 is SGHRS, CDR2 YFSETQ. This CDR3 has 15 residues. The DNA of the CDR3 is TGCGCCAGCAGCTTGGGGGTTGCAACTAATGAAAAACTGTTTTTT. It specifies CASSLGVATNEKLFF. Drawing the rest from reference TRBV5-1 and TRBJ1-4, the complete variable domain is KAGVTQTPRYLIKTRGQQVTLSCSPISGHRSVSWYQQTPGQGLQFLFEYFSETQRNKGNFPGRFSGRQFSNSRSEMNVSTLELGDSALYLCASSLGVATNEKLFFGSGTQLSVL.

DNA of the CDR3: TGTGCCAGCAGCCCCTTTTCCGGGACAGGGGGGAACACTGAAGCTTTCTTT. As protein: CASSPFSGTGGNTEAFF. The chain carries TRBV13 and TRBJ1-1; 11 bases are a match to TRBD1. CDR1 and CDR2 (germline): PRHDT, FYEKMQ (reference sequence). This CDR3 has 17 amino acids. J gave up 1 base and V 5 bases, and 9 bases lay outside the gene matches.

This clone was recorded only once. The chain is built from TRBV6-5 and TRBJ1-2; D gene uncertain. CDR1 is MNHEY, CDR2 SVGAGI, per germline. CDR3 length: 15 residues. Between the trimmed V and J ends, which lost 2 bases and 2 bases, there was a span of 12 bases. In nucleotides, the CDR3 is TGTGCCAGCAGTTACAAGGCAGGTTTCAACTATGGCTACACCTTC. Protein: CASSYKAGFNYGYTF.